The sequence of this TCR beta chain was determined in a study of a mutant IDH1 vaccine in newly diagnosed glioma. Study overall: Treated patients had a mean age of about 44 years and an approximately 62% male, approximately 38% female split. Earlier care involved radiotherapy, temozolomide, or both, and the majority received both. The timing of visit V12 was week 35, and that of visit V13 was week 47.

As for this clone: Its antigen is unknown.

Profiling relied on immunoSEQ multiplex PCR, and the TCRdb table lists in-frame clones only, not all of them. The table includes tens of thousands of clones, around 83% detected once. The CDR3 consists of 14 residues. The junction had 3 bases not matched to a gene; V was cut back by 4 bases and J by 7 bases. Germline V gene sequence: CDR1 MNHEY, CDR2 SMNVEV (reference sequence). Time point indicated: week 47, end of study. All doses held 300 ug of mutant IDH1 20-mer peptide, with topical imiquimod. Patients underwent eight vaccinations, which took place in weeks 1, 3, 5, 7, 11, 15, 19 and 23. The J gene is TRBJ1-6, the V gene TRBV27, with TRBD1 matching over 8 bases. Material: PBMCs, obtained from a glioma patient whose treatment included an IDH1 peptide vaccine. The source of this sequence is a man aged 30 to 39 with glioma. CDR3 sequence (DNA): TGTGCCAGCAGTTCAGGGGGCAGGAATTCACCCCTCCACTTT. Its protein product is CASSSGGRNSPLHF.